The subject of this entry is one T cell receptor (beta chain). The antigen is not known. TCRdb's copy holds only in-frame clones and misses some; the assay was immunoSEQ multiplex PCR. The table includes more than 25,000 clones, over 65% detected once. Trimming left V 6 bases short and J 4 bases short, with 12 bases between. Per germline, CDR1 MNHNS and CDR2 SASEGT. This CDR3 is built from 13 residues. These data are taken from a study of Tregs in tolerant kidney transplant recipients. This TCR derives from a human donor in good health. Sample: Tregs from blood cultured with allogeneic cells. The J gene is TRBJ1-1, the V gene TRBV6-1; D is perhaps TRBD1 (6 bases). The CDR3 region is CASRKGGATEAFF. CDR3 in DNA: TGTGCCAGCAGAAAGGGGGGGGCCACTGAAGCTTTCTTT.